This passage covers 19 T cell receptor beta chains from one sample sequenced in a study of shared clonotypes between healthy human individuals. TCRdb's table, derived via immunoSEQ multiplex PCR, lists solely in-frame clones and lacks some. The top ten clones hold about 0.41% of a sample with about 2.5 million clones, roughly 90% of them seen once. Sequenced sample: naive CD4+ T cells from PBMCs. The subset denotes: CD45RA+ positively selected. The receptor source for this set is a man aged 18 to 30 in good health. Some clones in this sample may be carry-over from other donors' samples.

The chain employs TRBV5-8 and TRBJ2-3, with D possibly called TRBD1 or TRBD2 (5 bases each). CDR1 is SGHTS, CDR2 YDEGEE, per germline. V was trimmed by 3 bases and J by 8 bases, leaving 13 bases between them. The CDR3 runs to 13 residues. In DNA, the CDR3 is TGTGCCAGCAGCTATGAAGGGACGGGTACGCAGTATTTT. Its translation is CASSYEGTGTQYF.

The V and J genes are TRBV11-2 and TRBJ2-4; D possibly uses TRBD1 or TRBD2 (5 bases each). The CDR3 is 17 amino acids. CDR1 and CDR2 from the germline V gene are SGHAT and FQNNGV. V was shortened by 4 bases and J by 0 bases, with 16 bases between the two germline ends. In DNA, the CDR3 is TGTGCCAGCAGCTACCAATGGCCCGGGACAGCCAAAAACATTCAGTACTTC. Amino acids: CASSYQWPGTAKNIQYF. Full variable domain (outside the CDR3, taken from reference TRBV11-2 and TRBJ2-4): EAGVAQSPRYKIIEKRQSVAFWCNPISGHATLYWYQQILGQGPKLLIQFQNNGVVDDSQLPKDRFSAERLKGVDSTLKIQPAKLEDSAVYLCASSYQWPGTAKNIQYFGAGTRLSVL.

The gene calls are TRBV5-4 and TRBJ2-1; TRBD2 matches 10 bases. The CDR3 is 16 amino acids. J lost 5 bases, V lost 0 bases, and 5 bases had no gene match. Per the germline V gene, CDR1 is SGHNT and CDR2 is YYREEE (reference sequence). CDR3 sequence: CASSLAAGGSHNEQFF. CDR3 nucleotide sequence: TGTGCCAGCAGCTTGGCAGCGGGAGGGAGCCACAATGAGCAGTTCTTC. Full variable domain (missing parts from reference TRBV5-4 and TRBJ2-1): ETGVTQSPTHLIKTRGQQVTLRCSSQSGHNTVSWYQQALGQGPQFIFQYYREEENGRGNFPPRFSGLQFPNYSSELNVNALELDDSALYLCASSLAAGGSHNEQFFGPGTRLTVL.

V is TRBV19 and J is TRBJ1-4, with a possible D match to TRBD1 (6 bases). From germline, CDR1 is LNHDA and CDR2 SQIVND (reference sequence). There are 13 residues in the CDR3. The germline V and J ends were trimmed by 5 bases and 11 bases, with 15 bases remaining between them. CDR3 in amino acids: CASSSQGLPKLFF. The CDR3 nucleotides are TGTGCCAGTAGTTCTCAGGGGTTGCCCAAACTGTTTTTT.

This chain uses TRBV5-1 with TRBJ2-5; 10 positions match TRBD1. Germline V gene sequence: CDR1 SGHRS, CDR2 YFSETQ. This CDR3 spans 14 amino acids. V lost 7 bases and J lost 4; bases outside the gene matches: 7. The CDR3 DNA reads as TGCGCCAGCCGCCGACAGGGGGCGGGAGAGACCCAGTACTTC. Translating it yields CASRRQGAGETQYF.

J is TRBJ1-2 and V is TRBV2; 9 nucleotides line up with TRBD1. J was trimmed by 9 bases and V by 7 bases; bases with no gene match: 18. The CDR3 extends over 16 amino acids. Germline CDR1 reads SNHLY; CDR2 reads FYNNEI. This CDR3 is CASKKGLMDRGGSYTF. CDR3 sequence (DNA): TGTGCCAGCAAAAAGGGCCTAATGGACAGGGGAGGCAGCTACACCTTC.

The chain combines TRBV6-6 with TRBJ2-1, with D possibly matching TRBD1 (6 bases). The CDR3 is 15 residues long. Germline CDR1 is MNHNY and CDR2 is SVGAGI (reference sequence). V lost 5 bases and J lost 4, with 15 bases in between. CDR3 nucleotide sequence: TGTGCCAGCAGTGACGCGACAGGAATGTACAATGAGCAGTTCTTC. Amino acids: CASSDATGMYNEQFF.

V is TRBV5-1 and J is TRBJ2-1; 8 bases are a match to TRBD1. V trimming: 4 bases; J trimming: 9 bases; junction bases outside the gene matches: 12. The CDR3 extends over 15 amino acids. Per germline, CDR1 SGHRS and CDR2 YFSETQ. The CDR3 nucleotides are TGCGCCAGCAGCGCCGCCACAGGGGGTCGAGGTGAGCAGTTCTTC. It encodes CASSAATGGRGEQFF.

The chain carries TRBV6-5 and TRBJ2-7; TRBD2 matches 14 bases. Looked up from germline, CDR1 is MNHEY and CDR2 is SVGAGI. This CDR3 is 15 amino acids long. The V segment lost 6 bases and the J segment 2 bases; nucleotides outside the gene matches: 3. The CDR3 is CASRQGLAGAYEQYF. Written as DNA, the CDR3 is TGTGCCAGCAGACAGGGACTAGCGGGAGCCTACGAGCAGTACTTC.

V is TRBV6-4 and J is TRBJ1-1, with 7 bases lining up with TRBD1. V lost 4 bases to trimming and J lost 5 bases; unmatched junction nucleotides: 7. This CDR3 spans 14 amino acids. Germline CDR1 MRHNA, CDR2 SNTAGT. CDR3 in DNA: TGTGCCAGCAGTGCTGGCAGGGGGGAGACTGAAGCTTTCTTT. Translating gives CASSAGRGETEAFF.

The chain uses TRBV29-1 and TRBJ2-7; 8 bases agree with TRBD1. The CDR3 covers 12 residues. V shed 4 bases and J 3 bases; nucleotides not matched to a gene: 2. Looked up from germline, CDR1 is SQVTM and CDR2 is ANQGSEA. The CDR3 loop reads CSVGDRSYEQYF. CDR3 sequence (DNA): TGCAGCGTTGGGGACAGGAGCTACGAGCAGTACTTC.

The chain is built from TRBV9 and TRBJ2-1, with 9 positions matching TRBD2. The V gene end was trimmed by 4 bases and the J gene end by 7 bases; junction bases not matched to a gene: 9. CDR3 length equals 15 residues. Germline V gene data show CDR1 as SGDLS and CDR2 as YYNGEE. The CDR3 sequence: CASSPTGGRVNEQFF. CDR3 bases: TGTGCCAGCAGCCCTACCGGCGGGAGGGTGAATGAGCAGTTCTTC. The full variable domain, with the rest looked up from reference TRBV9 and TRBJ2-1, is DSGVTQTPKHLITATGQRVTLRCSPRSGDLSVYWYQQSLDQGLQFLIQYYNGEERAKGNILERFSAQQFPDLHSELNLSSLELGDSALYFCASSPTGGRVNEQFFGPGTRLTVL.

This clone was counted once. The same CDR3 arises from other DNA sequences in this sample as well. The V gene is TRBV9, the J gene TRBJ1-2; no definite D call. This CDR3 comprises 12 residues. Per the germline V gene, CDR1 is SGDLS and CDR2 is YYNGEE. V was shortened by 0 bases and J by 7 bases, with 7 bases between the two germline ends. This CDR3 is CASSVASGGYTF. The CDR3 nucleotides are TGTGCCAGCAGCGTAGCTTCAGGTGGCTACACCTTC.

The J gene is TRBJ2-5, the V gene TRBV7-2; 11 bases are a match to TRBD2. CDR1 is SGHTA and CDR2 is FQGNSA in the germline V gene. J gave up 4 bases and V 5 bases, and 9 bases lay outside the gene matches. CDR3 length: 16 residues. The CDR3 DNA is TGTGCCAGCAGCCGAGTCTCCGGGACTAGCGGAGAGACCCAGTACTTC. This codes for CASSRVSGTSGETQYF.

This clone was seen only a few times. V and J are TRBV6-5 and TRBJ1-2; D ambiguous. V was trimmed by 4 bases and J by 8 bases, leaving 8 bases between them. Germline V gene sequence: CDR1 MNHEY, CDR2 SVGAGI. The CDR3 contains 11 residues. The CDR3 spells CASSFGEGYTF. CDR3 coding DNA: TGTGCCAGCAGTTTCGGGGAAGGCTACACCTTC.

The chain recombines TRBV18 with TRBJ1-2, with D uncertain. There are 13 residues in the CDR3. Trimming cost V 2 bases and J 6 bases, with 10 bases left between them. Per the germline V gene, CDR1 is KGHSH and CDR2 is LQKENI. The CDR3 DNA reads as TGTGCCAGCTCACCAGAGGTGCCCCATGGCTACACCTTC. Its translation: CASSPEVPHGYTF.

J is TRBJ1-4 and V is TRBV6-1, with D possibly being TRBD1 (5 bases). The CDR3 runs to 13 residues. Looked up from germline, CDR1 is MNHNS and CDR2 is SASEGT. Trimming took off 4 bases at V and 8 bases at J, with 11 bases between the two ends. The CDR3 DNA reads as TGTGCCAGCAGTGCCTATGGGGGAGAAAAACTGTTTTTT. Translation gives CASSAYGGEKLFF.

J is TRBJ2-5 and V is TRBV7-9; TRBD1 might be the D (5 bases). The assigned J gene may be wrong: the sequence end matches TRBJ2-7 better. This CDR3 comprises 17 residues. Germline values: CDR1 SEHNR, CDR2 FQNEAQ (reference sequence). The CDR3 DNA reads TGTGCCAGCAGCGGACCCTTTACAGGTAGACCCAACTACGAGCAGTACTTC. Protein sequence: CASSGPFTGRPNYEQYF.

The rearrangement joins TRBV7-2 to TRBJ2-5; no clear D gene. In germline, CDR1 is SGHTA, CDR2 FQGNSA. Deletions cut 6 bases from V and 1 base from J, with 3 bases between. CDR3 length: 11 residues. The CDR3 bases are TGTGCCAGCAGGCCCCAAGAGACCCAGTACTTC. Protein product: CASRPQETQYF.